The next 18 T cell receptor beta chains were all read from a single sample in a study of blood T cell repertoires in COVID-19. Assay: immunoSEQ multiplex PCR; the TCRdb copy retains only in-frame clones and omits some. The table lists 50,000 to 60,000 clones, approximately 89% of them singletons, with more than 7% in the top ten. Sequencing was carried out using peripheral blood. The origin of the receptors is a man older than 75 with active or convalescent COVID-19.

J is TRBJ2-7 and V is TRBV5-1; unclear D gene. V lost 1 base and J 7 bases, leaving 15 bases between the germline ends. This CDR3 region has 14 residues. Germline lookup yields CDR1 SGHRS and CDR2 YFSETQ. The CDR3 spells CASSLLVSGEEQYF. Here the CDR3 DNA reads TGCGCCAGCAGCTTGCTCGTGTCTGGTGAGGAGCAGTACTTC.

The chain couples TRBV6-6 to TRBJ2-7, with 12 positions matching TRBD2. V shed 9 bases, J shed 10 bases, and the junction held 10 bases outside the gene matches. CDR1 and CDR2 (germline): MNHNY, SVGAGI (reference sequence). The length of the CDR3 is 13 residues. The CDR3 loop is CASSGLAGLLQYF. In DNA form, the CDR3 reads TGTGCCAGTAGCGGACTAGCGGGACTTCTACAGTACTTC.

The V call is TRBV2, the J call TRBJ2-7; 8 bases are a match to TRBD1. This CDR3 is 14 amino acids long. V shed 5 bases and J 6 bases; nucleotides not matched to a gene: 9. Germline V gives CDR1 SNHLY, CDR2 FYNNEI. The CDR3 loop is CASSRRQGSLEQYF. The CDR3 DNA is TGTGCCAGCAGTCGGAGACAGGGGTCGCTCGAGCAGTACTTC.

In this sample, this clone turned up once. The chain joins TRBV2 to TRBJ1-1; 7 bases fit TRBD1. This CDR3 is 13 amino acids long. Per the germline V gene, CDR1 is SNHLY and CDR2 is FYNNEI. Trimming removed 11 bases from V and 5 bases from J; junction bases left unmatched: 11. CDR3: CACLKDRRTEAFF. For the CDR3, the DNA is TGTGCCTGTCTTAAGGACAGGCGGACTGAAGCTTTCTTT.

The gene calls are TRBV5-1 and TRBJ2-3; 7 positions agree with TRBD1. Trimming took 2 bases from V and 1 from J; bases not matched to a gene: 4. This CDR3 has 15 residues. Germline V CDR1 and CDR2: SGHRS, YFSETQ. CDR3 DNA sequence: TGCGCCAGCAGCTTCCGACAGGGCGGCACAGATACGCAGTATTTT. Encoded protein: CASSFRQGGTDTQYF.

Only one count was recorded for this clone. V gene TRBV28 combines with J gene TRBJ1-3; D remains unclear. The CDR3 is 14 amino acids. Trimming stripped 8 bases from V and 0 bases from J, with 11 bases between. Germline-derived CDR1 and CDR2 are MDHEN and SYDVKM. The CDR3 region has the DNA TGTGCCAGCCAGACACCCTACTCTGGAAACACCATATATTTT. Translation: CASQTPYSGNTIYF.

The genes are TRBV5-1 and TRBJ1-3; D not certain. V was pared by 0 bases and J by 2 bases, with 9 bases between. This CDR3 is built from 15 residues. Looked up from germline, CDR1 is SGHRS and CDR2 is YFSETQ. CDR3 sequence: CASSLDGRPGNTIYF. CDR3 DNA sequence: TGCGCCAGCAGCTTGGATGGGAGACCTGGAAACACCATATATTTT.

The chain links TRBV3-1 (or the pseudogene TRBV3-2) to TRBJ2-7; the match to TRBD2 covers 12 bases. Unmatched junction bases numbered 5, after V lost 1 base and J lost 4 bases. Germline V lookup: CDR1 LGHDT, CDR2 YNNKEL (reference sequence). The CDR3 runs to 16 residues. The CDR3 loop is CASSQGLAGGLYEQYF. In DNA form, the CDR3 reads TGTGCCAGCAGCCAAGGGCTAGCGGGGGGGTTATACGAGCAGTACTTC.

This sequence joins TRBV6-4 and TRBJ2-7; D is possibly TRBD2 (5 bases). CDR3 length equals 12 residues. CDR1 is MRHNA, CDR2 SNTAGT, per germline. Deletions cut 4 bases from V and 4 bases from J, with 8 bases between. The CDR3, as DNA: TGTGCCAGCAGTGGTCGGGGATACGAGCAGTACTTC. Protein product: CASSGRGYEQYF.

This clone was detected a few times. This rearrangement joins TRBV30 to TRBJ2-2; TRBD1 agrees at 11 bases. The CDR3 sequence is 15 residues long. Germline V lookup: CDR1 GTSNPN, CDR2 SVGIG (reference sequence). With V trimmed by 0 bases and J by 3 bases, 0 bases remained unmatched. CDR3 in amino acids: CAWSVGQGDTGELFF. Here the CDR3 DNA reads TGTGCCTGGAGTGTGGGACAGGGGGACACCGGGGAGCTGTTTTTT.

This clone was seen a single time. The V and J genes are TRBV11-3 and TRBJ2-2, with TRBD2 identical over 10 bases. V gave up 5 bases and J gave up 4 bases; unmatched junction bases: 4. Germline V lookup: CDR1 SGHNT, CDR2 YENEEA. The CDR3 covers 15 residues. The CDR3 nucleotides read TGTGCCAGCAGCCCGCTAGCGGGGGCCACCGGGGAGCTGTTTTTT. Translated, it gives CASSPLAGATGELFF. Together with reference TRBV11-3 and TRBJ2-2, the CDR3 gives the full variable domain: EAGVVQSPRYKIIEKKQPVAFWCNPISGHNTLYWYLQNLGQGPELLIRYENEEAVDDSQLPKDRFSAERLKGVDSTLKIQPAELGDSAVYLCASSPLAGATGELFFGEGSRLTVL.

This CDR3 is CASSLAAGQEFSGANVLTF. The CDR3 DNA reads TGTGCCAGCAGCCTAGCGGCGGGACAGGAATTTTCTGGGGCCAACGTCCTGACTTTC. The chain couples TRBV9 to TRBJ2-6; tentatively, D is TRBD1 (8 bases). CDR1 and CDR2 from the germline V gene are SGDLS and YYNGEE. The germline V and J ends were trimmed by 4 bases and 1 base, with 21 bases remaining between them. The CDR3 consists of 19 residues.

J is TRBJ2-3 and V is TRBV24-1; TRBD2 is a possible D gene (5 bases). Trimming removed 0 bases from V and 0 bases from J, with 12 bases in between. CDR1 KGHDR and CDR2 SFDVKD come from the germline V gene. This CDR3 has 17 amino acids. The CDR3 loop is CATSDLEGIPSTDTQYF. In DNA, the CDR3 is TGTGCCACCAGTGATTTGGAGGGCATACCAAGCACAGATACGCAGTATTTT.

The gene calls are TRBV28 and TRBJ1-1; 9 positions agree with TRBD1. V was clipped by 5 bases and J by 6 bases; unmatched bases: 4. Germline CDR1 is MDHEN and CDR2 is SYDVKM. The CDR3 sequence is 13 residues long. CDR3 nucleotide sequence: TGTGCCAGCAGTCGACAGGGGGTCGCTGAAGCTTTCTTT. Its protein product is CASSRQGVAEAFF.

The rearrangement uses TRBV5-3 and TRBJ1-5; perhaps TRBD1 as D (5 bases). TRBV5-3 is an ORF, and what it does is uncertain. The ends were cut back, 1 base at V and 4 bases at J, with 9 bases in the middle. The length of the CDR3 is 14 residues. The CDR3 protein is CARSLMQGNQPQHF. CDR3 DNA sequence: TGTGCCAGAAGCTTGATGCAGGGAAATCAGCCCCAGCATTTT.

V usage is TRBV30 and J usage is TRBJ2-3; 9 nucleotides match TRBD1. The V and J ends lost 5 bases and 7 bases, in that order; junction bases with no gene match: 7. Germline CDR1 GTSNPN, CDR2 SVGIG (reference sequence). The CDR3 extends over 13 amino acids. CDR3 in amino acids: CAWGDRGWNTQYF. The CDR3 DNA follows: TGTGCCTGGGGTGACAGGGGGTGGAATACGCAGTATTTT. Full variable domain (remainder filled in from reference TRBV30 and TRBJ2-3): SQTIHQWPATLVQPVGSPLSLECTVEGTSNPNLYWYRQAAGRGLQLLFYSVGIGQISSEVPQNLSASRPQDRQFILSSKKLLLSDSGFYLCAWGDRGWNTQYFGPGTRLTVL.

This chain uses TRBV7-8 with TRBJ2-1, with 11 bases identical to TRBD2. There are 16 residues in the CDR3. Trimming at V came to 0 bases and at J to 5 bases, leaving 3 bases not matched to a gene. Germline V CDR1 and CDR2: SGHVS, FQNEAQ. CDR3: CASSLAGLADNNEQFF. The CDR3 DNA reads TGTGCCAGCAGCTTAGCGGGACTAGCGGACAACAATGAGCAGTTCTTC. The entire variable domain, with the rest obtained from reference TRBV7-8 and TRBJ2-1, is as follows: GAGVSQSPRYKVAKRGQDVALRCDPISGHVSLFWYQQALGQGPEFLTYFQNEAQLDKSGLPSDRFFAERPEGSVSTLKIQRTQQEDSAVYLCASSLAGLADNNEQFFGPGTRLTVL.

This chain links TRBV19 with TRBJ1-6, with D possibly being TRBD1 (5 bases). The V end was cut by 2 bases, the J end by 5 bases, with 10 bases between. The CDR3 is 15 residues long. Looked up from germline, CDR1 is LNHDA and CDR2 is SQIVND (reference sequence). The CDR3: CASSIIVGDNSPLHF. The DNA of the CDR3 is TGTGCCAGTAGTATAATCGTAGGGGATAATTCACCCCTCCACTTT. Variable domain in full (rest from reference TRBV19 and TRBJ1-6): DGGITQSPKYLFRKEGQNVTLSCEQNLNHDAMYWYRQDPGQGLRLIYYSQIVNDFQKGDIAEGYSVSREKKESFPLTVTSAQKNPTAFYLCASSIIVGDNSPLHFGNGTRLTVT.